One and the same sample provided the 3 T cell receptor beta chains below, sequenced in a study of T cell responses to AZD1222 COVID-19 vaccine. The method was immunoSEQ multiplex PCR; TCRdb's version includes in-frame clones alone and lacks a portion of them. The sample consists of some 170,000 clones, just over 90% of them appearing once. The sample here was peripheral blood, taken on day 0 of MenACWY control vaccination. The receptors here all came from an adult in good health.

This sequence joins TRBV6-5 and TRBJ2-7; 11 bases map to TRBD2. The germline gives CDR1 MNHEY, CDR2 SVGAGI. With V trimmed by 2 bases and J by 7 bases, 10 bases remained unmatched. This CDR3 spans 16 amino acids. The CDR3 DNA follows: TGTGCCAGCAGTTACGTAGTAGCGGGAGGGCCTAGGGAGCAGTACTTC. Protein product: CASSYVVAGGPREQYF.

This sequence joins TRBV27 and TRBJ1-1, with D maybe TRBD1 (6 bases). Germline CDR1 MNHEY, CDR2 SMNVEV (reference sequence). The CDR3 spans 12 residues. V was cut by 5 bases and J by 8 bases, with 12 bases left in between. Here the CDR3 DNA reads TGTGCCAGCAGTGCAGGGGACCTAGAAGCTTTCTTT. Residues: CASSAGDLEAFF.

V gene TRBV3-1 (or the pseudogene TRBV3-2) combines with J gene TRBJ2-1; weak D call: TRBD2 (6 bases). The V gene lost 1 base and the J gene lost 15 bases, with 16 bases spanning the gap. The CDR3 spans 13 residues. Per germline, CDR1 LGHDT and CDR2 YNNKEL (reference sequence). The CDR3 loop is CASSQGSGPGGFF. The CDR3 DNA reads TGTGCCAGCAGCCAAGGGAGCGGGCCGGGTGGGTTCTTC.